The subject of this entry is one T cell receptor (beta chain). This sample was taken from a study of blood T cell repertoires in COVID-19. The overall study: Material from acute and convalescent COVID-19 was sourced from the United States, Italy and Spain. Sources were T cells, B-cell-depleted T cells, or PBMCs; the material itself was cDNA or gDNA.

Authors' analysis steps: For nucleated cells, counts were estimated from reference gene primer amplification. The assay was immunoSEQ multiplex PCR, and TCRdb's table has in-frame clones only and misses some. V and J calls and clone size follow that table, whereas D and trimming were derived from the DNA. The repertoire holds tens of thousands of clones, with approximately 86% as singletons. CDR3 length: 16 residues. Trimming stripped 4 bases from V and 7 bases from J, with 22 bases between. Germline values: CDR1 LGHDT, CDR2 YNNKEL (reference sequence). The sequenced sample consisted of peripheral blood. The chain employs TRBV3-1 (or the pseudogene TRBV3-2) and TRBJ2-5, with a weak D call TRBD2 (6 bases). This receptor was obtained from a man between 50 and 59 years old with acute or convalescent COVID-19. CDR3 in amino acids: CASSRSPWEVIGTQYF. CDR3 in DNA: TGTGCCAGCAGCCGAAGCCCTTGGGAGGTTATCGGGACCCAGTACTTC.